Below are 26 T cell receptor beta chains sequenced from a single sample in a study of OX40 agonist ivuxolimab in advanced cancers. The assay was immunoSEQ multiplex PCR, and TCRdb's table has in-frame clones only and misses some. The table records 50,000 to 75,000 clones, 80% to 90% of them present only once. The sequenced sample was CD4+ or CD8+ T cells sorted from blood, obtained in a trial of the OX40 agonist ivuxolimab. The receptors here all came from an adult with an advanced solid tumor such as melanoma, head and neck, liver or kidney cancer.

This chain connects TRBV28 to TRBJ1-4; D not resolved. In germline, CDR1 is MDHEN, CDR2 SYDVKM. Trimming took 6 bases from V and 4 from J, leaving 9 bases between them. The CDR3 totals 13 residues. CDR3 nucleotides: TGTGCCAGCAGGGGAACAAGTAATGAAAAACTGTTTTTT. Translated: CASRGTSNEKLFF.

The chain recombines TRBV4-1 with TRBJ2-7; D may correspond to TRBD1 or TRBD2 (5 bases each). CDR1 and CDR2 from the germline V gene are MGHRA and YSYEKL. V was cut by 6 bases and J by 2 bases, with 14 bases left in between. The CDR3 loop spans 14 amino acids. The CDR3 spells CASSLRDGTYEQYF. DNA for the CDR3: TGCGCCAGCAGTCTACGGGACGGTACCTACGAGCAGTACTTC.

J is TRBJ1-3 and V is TRBV30, with no clear D. V gave up 0 bases and J gave up 7 bases, with 13 bases separating them. This CDR3 is 14 amino acids long. Germline V gives CDR1 GTSNPN, CDR2 SVGIG (reference sequence). The CDR3 DNA sequence: TGTGCCTGGAGTGTATTCGAGGGTTTGAACACCATATATTTT. Its translation: CAWSVFEGLNTIYF.

The rearrangement links TRBV18 to TRBJ2-7; TRBD1 matches 10 bases. CDR1 and CDR2 (germline): KGHSH, LQKENI. V lost 2 bases to trimming and J lost 3 bases; unmatched junction nucleotides: 7. This CDR3 has 16 residues. CDR3 amino acids: CASSPGTGVDLYEQYF. The DNA for the CDR3 is TGTGCCAGCTCACCAGGGACAGGGGTAGACCTCTACGAGCAGTACTTC.

The J gene is TRBJ1-5, the V gene TRBV15; D is uncertain. Germline-derived CDR1 and CDR2 are LNHNV and YYDKDF (reference sequence). V was pared by 0 bases and J by 7 bases, with 4 bases between. This CDR3 has 12 residues. The CDR3 protein is CATSRERQPQHF. The DNA for the CDR3 is TGTGCCACCAGCAGAGAGAGGCAGCCCCAGCATTTT.

This chain joins TRBV7-9 and TRBJ1-1, with TRBD1 as a possible D gene (5 bases). Germline values: CDR1 SEHNR, CDR2 FQNEAQ (reference sequence). V was cut by 5 bases and J by 1 base, with 17 bases left in between. The CDR3 sequence is 16 residues long. CDR3 region: CASSAGWNKENTEAFF. The DNA of the CDR3 is TGTGCCAGCAGCGCAGGGTGGAACAAAGAGAACACTGAAGCTTTCTTT.

V usage is TRBV4-1 and J usage is TRBJ2-5; TRBD2 matches at 9 bases. CDR3 length: 16 amino acids. The ends lost 1 base at V and 7 bases at J; junction bases unmatched: 10. The germline V gene encodes CDR1 MGHRA and CDR2 YSYEKL. CDR3 in amino acids: CASSQVRGGGVATQYF. The CDR3 DNA reads as TGCGCCAGCAGCCAAGTTAGGGGCGGGGGGGTGGCGACCCAGTACTTC.

The chain employs TRBV15 and TRBJ2-7, with 7 bases aligning to TRBD2. The CDR3 consists of 15 residues. V lost 5 bases to trimming and J lost 4 bases; unmatched junction nucleotides: 11. Germline CDR1 is LNHNV and CDR2 is YYDKDF (reference sequence). In DNA form, the CDR3 reads TGTGCCACCAGCCCAGAGGGAGGGTCTAAATACGAGCAGTACTTC. Translated, it gives CATSPEGGSKYEQYF.

The chain employs TRBV19 and TRBJ1-3, with a possible D match to TRBD1 (6 bases). Between the trimmed V and J ends, which lost 5 bases and 4 bases, there was a span of 18 bases. The CDR3 is 16 amino acids. Germline V lookup: CDR1 LNHDA, CDR2 SQIVND (reference sequence). The CDR3 loop is CASSPNRVASGNTIYF. DNA of the CDR3: TGTGCCAGTAGTCCGAACAGGGTTGCGTCCGGAAACACCATATATTTT.

The genes are TRBV4-3 and TRBJ1-6; 7 nucleotides line up with TRBD1. V gave up 2 bases and J gave up 4 bases; unmatched junction bases: 11. Germline CDR1 LGHNA, CDR2 YSLEER. There are 18 residues in the CDR3. CDR3 sequence reads: CASSQTRVGGAYNSPLHF. CDR3 nucleotides: TGCGCCAGCAGCCAAACGAGGGTAGGGGGCGCGTATAATTCACCCCTCCACTTT.

The chain employs TRBV10-3 and TRBJ2-7; perhaps TRBD2 as D (5 bases). From germline, CDR1 is ENHRY and CDR2 SYGVKD. There are 16 residues in the CDR3. Trimming took off 0 bases at V and 0 bases at J, with 12 bases between the two ends. The CDR3 spells CAISESLFGGSYEQYF. In DNA form, the CDR3 reads TGTGCCATCAGTGAGTCGCTATTCGGAGGCTCCTACGAGCAGTACTTC.

The chain employs TRBV15 and TRBJ2-5; D uncertain. Germline V gene lookup returns CDR1 LNHNV and CDR2 YYDKDF (reference sequence). V gave up 5 bases and J gave up 2 bases, with 9 bases separating them. CDR3 length: 13 residues. CDR3 sequence (DNA): TGTGCCACCAGCCTGAGACATCAAGAGACCCAGTACTTC. Translating it yields CATSLRHQETQYF.

The V and J genes are TRBV6-5 and TRBJ1-1, with TRBD1 identical over 7 bases. V shed 7 bases and J 0 bases; nucleotides not matched to a gene: 8. This CDR3 spans 15 amino acids. CDR1 is MNHEY and CDR2 is SVGAGI in the germline V gene. The CDR3 region has the DNA TGTGCCAGCACCTTCGGACAGGCGGTGAACACTGAAGCTTTCTTT. It yields the protein CASTFGQAVNTEAFF.

This chain joins TRBV7-9 and TRBJ2-3, with 7 bases aligning to TRBD1. V gave up 1 base and J gave up 0 bases; unmatched junction bases: 4. The CDR3 covers 16 residues. The germline gives CDR1 SEHNR, CDR2 FQNEAQ (reference sequence). Written as DNA, the CDR3 is TGTGCCAGCAGCTTAGGGGACAGTTCTAGCACAGATACGCAGTATTTT. Protein sequence: CASSLGDSSSTDTQYF.

This sequence joins TRBV28 and TRBJ1-2; tentative D call: TRBD1 (5 bases). Trimming cost V 5 bases and J 8 bases, with 15 bases left between them. Germline V CDR1 and CDR2: MDHEN, SYDVKM. This CDR3 comprises 13 residues. The CDR3 region is CASSGAGRGGYTF. Here the CDR3 DNA reads TGTGCCAGCAGTGGGGCGGGCAGAGGGGGCTACACCTTC.

This clone turned up a few times. V usage is TRBV2 and J usage is TRBJ1-3; the D gene is possibly TRBD1 (5 bases). Per germline, CDR1 SNHLY and CDR2 FYNNEI. Trimming cost V 4 bases and J 3 bases, with 22 bases left between them. The CDR3 is made up of 18 amino acids. The DNA for the CDR3 is TGTGCCAGCAGTGGCCCACAGGAATACGGCTACTTTGGAAACACCATATATTTT. It encodes CASSGPQEYGYFGNTIYF.

This chain links TRBV10-1 with TRBJ1-1, with TRBD1 identical over 7 bases. Trimming cost V 8 bases and J 3 bases; bases outside gene matches: 6. The CDR3 consists of 13 residues. Per germline, CDR1 WNHNN and CDR2 SYGVQD (reference sequence). The CDR3 DNA follows: TGCGCCAGCCGGAGACAGGGTGACACTGAAGCTTTCTTT. The encoded protein is CASRRQGDTEAFF.

This CDR3 is CASSTGKTQYF. The CDR3 bases are TGCGCCAGCAGCACCGGGAAGACCCAGTACTTC. V and J are TRBV4-1 and TRBJ2-5, with D perhaps matching TRBD2 (5 bases). The germline V gene has CDR1 MGHRA and CDR2 YSYEKL. CDR3 length: 11 residues. Trimming left V 5 bases short and J 6 bases short, with 7 bases between.

The genes are TRBV5-4 and TRBJ2-2; TRBD2 matches 7 bases. After removal of 5 bases from V and 4 bases from J, the junction contained 11 bases not matched to a gene. The CDR3 runs to 16 residues. Germline lookup yields CDR1 SGHNT and CDR2 YYREEE (reference sequence). CDR3 residues: CASRLRESGRTGELFF. The CDR3 bases are TGTGCCAGCAGGCTGCGGGAGTCAGGACGCACCGGGGAGCTGTTTTTT.

The genes are TRBV4-1 and TRBJ1-5; perhaps TRBD1 as D (6 bases). Per the germline V gene, CDR1 is MGHRA and CDR2 is YSYEKL. The CDR3 is made up of 16 amino acids. V lost 4 bases and J lost 3, with 16 bases in between. The CDR3 DNA is TGCGCCAGCAGCCTTTACCCGACAGGCTTCAATCAGCCCCAGCATTTT. Its protein is CASSLYPTGFNQPQHF.

The chain combines TRBV2 with TRBJ2-7; either TRBD1 or TRBD2 may supply D (7 bases each). This CDR3 has 14 residues. The V end was cut by 8 bases, the J end by 3 bases, with 17 bases between. Germline V gives CDR1 SNHLY, CDR2 FYNNEI. CDR3 DNA: TGTGCCAGCTCCGCAGGGGGGGGGAGCTACGAGCAGTACTTC. It encodes CASSAGGGSYEQYF.

This chain connects TRBV7-4 to TRBJ1-1, with TRBD1 matching over 8 bases. The V gene end was trimmed by 5 bases and the J gene end by 2 bases; junction bases not matched to a gene: 4. The CDR3 contains 14 residues. The germline V gene encodes CDR1 SGHVT and CDR2 SQSDAQ. The CDR3 loop is CASSRGQANTEAFF. CDR3 DNA: TGTGCCAGCAGCAGGGGACAGGCCAACACTGAAGCTTTCTTT. Full variable domain (outside the CDR3, taken from reference TRBV7-4 and TRBJ1-1): GAGVSQSPRYKVAKRGRDVALRCDSISGHVTLYWYRQTLGQGSEVLTYSQSDAQRDKSGRPSGRFSAERPERSVSTLKIQRTEQGDSAVYLCASSRGQANTEAFFGQGTRLTVV.

The V gene is TRBV5-1, the J gene TRBJ2-2; a possible D gene is TRBD1 (6 bases). V shed 2 bases and J shed 15 bases, with 14 bases lying between them. The CDR3 sequence is 12 residues long. Germline loops: CDR1 SGHRS, CDR2 YFSETQ. In DNA, the CDR3 is TGCGCCAGCAGCTTAAACAGGGAGAGGATGTTTTTT. It translates to CASSLNRERMFF.

The J gene is TRBJ1-2, the V gene TRBV4-1; D remains ambiguous. Germline CDR1 is MGHRA and CDR2 is YSYEKL. The V end lost 0 bases, the J end lost 0 bases, and 8 bases lay between the germline ends. CDR3 length equals 15 residues. The CDR3 loop is CASSQETAANYGYTF. The DNA of the CDR3 is TGCGCCAGCAGCCAAGAAACGGCAGCTAACTATGGCTACACCTTC.

The chain joins TRBV11-2 to TRBJ1-3; TRBD1 matches at 9 bases. V trimming: 3 bases; J trimming: 4 bases; junction bases outside the gene matches: 4. Germline loops: CDR1 SGHAT, CDR2 FQNNGV. CDR3 size: 15 residues. This CDR3 is CASSFGDREGNTIYF. As DNA, the CDR3 is TGTGCCAGCAGCTTTGGGGACAGGGAGGGAAACACCATATATTTT.

The rearrangement links TRBV7-6 to TRBJ2-5, with TRBD1 identical over 8 bases. This CDR3 has 15 residues. CDR1 is SGHVS and CDR2 is FNYEAQ in the germline V gene. Unmatched junction bases numbered 6, after V lost 2 bases and J lost 4 bases. CDR3 sequence: CASSLSGGRGETQYF. CDR3 nucleotide sequence: TGTGCCAGCAGCTTATCAGGGGGCAGGGGAGAGACCCAGTACTTC.